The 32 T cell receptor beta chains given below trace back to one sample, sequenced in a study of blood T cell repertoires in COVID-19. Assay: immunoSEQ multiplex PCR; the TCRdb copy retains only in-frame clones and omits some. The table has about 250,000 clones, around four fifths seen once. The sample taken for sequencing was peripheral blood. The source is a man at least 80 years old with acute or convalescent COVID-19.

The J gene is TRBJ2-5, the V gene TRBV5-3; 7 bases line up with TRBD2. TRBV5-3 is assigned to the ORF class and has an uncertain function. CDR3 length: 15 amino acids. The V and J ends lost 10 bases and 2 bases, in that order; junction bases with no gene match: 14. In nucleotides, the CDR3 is TGTGCCGGGCAAGGTGCTAGCGGAGCACAAGAGACCCAGTACTTC. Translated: CAGQGASGAQETQYF.

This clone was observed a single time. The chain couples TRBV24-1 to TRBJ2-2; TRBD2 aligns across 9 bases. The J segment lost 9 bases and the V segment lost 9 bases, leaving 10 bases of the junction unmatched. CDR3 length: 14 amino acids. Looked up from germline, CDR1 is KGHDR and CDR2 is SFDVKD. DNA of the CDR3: TGTGCCACCGGTAGCGGGAGCTACCCCCGGGAGCTGTTTTTT. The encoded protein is CATGSGSYPRELFF.

For the CDR3, the DNA is TGTGCCAGCAGCTACTGGACAGGGACCGGGGGCACAGATACGCAGTATTTT. Protein product: CASSYWTGTGGTDTQYF. The V call is TRBV5-6, the J call TRBJ2-3; 8 bases align to TRBD1. The CDR3 has 17 residues. Germline CDR1 and CDR2: SGHDT and YYEEEE. After removal of 3 bases from V and 1 base from J, the junction contained 10 bases not matched to a gene.

The CDR3 DNA is TGTGCCAGCAGCTTTTCTAGCGGGAGAGAGACCCAGTACTTC. Translation gives CASSFSSGRETQYF. The rearrangement joins TRBV11-2 to TRBJ2-5, with 10 bases lining up with TRBD2. From germline, CDR1 is SGHAT and CDR2 FQNNGV. The V and J ends lost 3 bases and 4 bases, in that order; junction bases with no gene match: 2. This CDR3 contains 14 residues.

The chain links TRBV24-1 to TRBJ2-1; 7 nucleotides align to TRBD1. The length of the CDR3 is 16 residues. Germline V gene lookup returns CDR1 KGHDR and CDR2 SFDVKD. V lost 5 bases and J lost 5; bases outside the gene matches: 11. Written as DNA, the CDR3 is TGTGCCACCAGTGTCCTGGAGGCAGGGGGAAACAATGAGCAGTTCTTC. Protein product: CATSVLEAGGNNEQFF.

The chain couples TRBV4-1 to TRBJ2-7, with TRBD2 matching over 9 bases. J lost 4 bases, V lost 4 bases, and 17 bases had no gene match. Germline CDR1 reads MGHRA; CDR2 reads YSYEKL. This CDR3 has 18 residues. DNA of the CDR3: TGCGCCAGCAGCCGGACCATACTTGGGGCGGGAGGGCCATACGAGCAGTACTTC. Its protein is CASSRTILGAGGPYEQYF.

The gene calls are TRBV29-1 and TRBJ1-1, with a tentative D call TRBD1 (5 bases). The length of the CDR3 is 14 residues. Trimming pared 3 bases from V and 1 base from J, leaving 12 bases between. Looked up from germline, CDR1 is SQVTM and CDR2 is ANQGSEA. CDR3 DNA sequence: TGCAGCGTTGATGTCAGAGGACAGAACACTGAAGCTTTCTTT. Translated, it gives CSVDVRGQNTEAFF.

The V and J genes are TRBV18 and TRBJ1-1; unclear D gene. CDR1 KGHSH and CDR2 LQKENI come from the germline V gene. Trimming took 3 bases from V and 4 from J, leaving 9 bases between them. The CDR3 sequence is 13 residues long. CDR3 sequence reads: CASSPEESTEAFF. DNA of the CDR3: TGTGCCAGCTCACCGGAGGAAAGCACTGAAGCTTTCTTT.

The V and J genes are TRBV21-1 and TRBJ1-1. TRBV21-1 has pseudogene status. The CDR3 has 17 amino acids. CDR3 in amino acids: CASSKQIGGAGNTEAFF. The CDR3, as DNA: TGTGCCAGCAGCAAACAGATAGGGGGGGCAGGGAACACTGAAGCTTTCTTT.

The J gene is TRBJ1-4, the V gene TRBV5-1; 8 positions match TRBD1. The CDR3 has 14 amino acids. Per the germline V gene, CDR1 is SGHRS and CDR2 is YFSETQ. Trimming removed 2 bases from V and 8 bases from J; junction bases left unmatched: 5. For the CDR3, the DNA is TGCGCCAGCAGCTTTCAGGGGGCGAACGAAAAACTGTTTTTT. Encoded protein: CASSFQGANEKLFF.

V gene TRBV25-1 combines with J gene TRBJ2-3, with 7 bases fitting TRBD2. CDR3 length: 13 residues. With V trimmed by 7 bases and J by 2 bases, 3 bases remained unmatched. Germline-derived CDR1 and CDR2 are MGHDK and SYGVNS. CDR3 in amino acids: CASKRDDTDTQYF. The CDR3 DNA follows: TGTGCCAGCAAGCGGGACGACACAGATACGCAGTATTTT.

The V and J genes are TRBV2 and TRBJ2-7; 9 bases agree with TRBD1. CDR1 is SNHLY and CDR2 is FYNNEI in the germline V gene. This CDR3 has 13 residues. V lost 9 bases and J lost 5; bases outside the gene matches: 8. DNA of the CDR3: TGTGCCAGTCCGGGACAGGGAAAGGACGAGCAGTACTTC. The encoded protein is CASPGQGKDEQYF.

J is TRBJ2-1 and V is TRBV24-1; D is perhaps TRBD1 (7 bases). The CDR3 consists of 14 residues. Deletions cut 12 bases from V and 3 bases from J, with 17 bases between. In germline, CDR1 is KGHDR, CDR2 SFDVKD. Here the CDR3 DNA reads TGTGCCGCGGGGCGAACAGGGGACTACAATGAGCAGTTCTTC. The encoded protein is CAAGRTGDYNEQFF.

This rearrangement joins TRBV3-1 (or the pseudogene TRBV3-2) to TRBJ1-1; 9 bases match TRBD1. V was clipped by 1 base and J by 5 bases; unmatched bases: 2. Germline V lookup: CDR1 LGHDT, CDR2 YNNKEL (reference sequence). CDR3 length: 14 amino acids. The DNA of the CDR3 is TGTGCCAGCAGCCAAGCCGGACAGGGGACTGAAGCTTTCTTT. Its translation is CASSQAGQGTEAFF.

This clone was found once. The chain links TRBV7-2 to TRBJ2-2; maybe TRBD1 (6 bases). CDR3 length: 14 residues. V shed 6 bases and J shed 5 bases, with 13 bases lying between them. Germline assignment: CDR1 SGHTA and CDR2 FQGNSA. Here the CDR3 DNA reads TGTGCCAGCAGTTCAACAGGGTTAACCGGGGAGCTGTTTTTT. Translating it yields CASSSTGLTGELFF.

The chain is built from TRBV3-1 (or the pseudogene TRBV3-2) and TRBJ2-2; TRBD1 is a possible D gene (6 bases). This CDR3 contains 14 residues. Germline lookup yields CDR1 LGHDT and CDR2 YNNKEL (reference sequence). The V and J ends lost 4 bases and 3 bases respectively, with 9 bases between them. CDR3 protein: CASSLGQYTGELFF. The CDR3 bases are TGTGCCAGCAGCCTCGGACAGTACACCGGGGAGCTGTTTTTT.

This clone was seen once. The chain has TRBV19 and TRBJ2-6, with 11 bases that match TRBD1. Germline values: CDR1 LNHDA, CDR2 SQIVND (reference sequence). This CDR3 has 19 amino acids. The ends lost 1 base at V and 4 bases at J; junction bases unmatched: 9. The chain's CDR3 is CASSIGWDRGITGANVLTF. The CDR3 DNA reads TGTGCCAGTAGTATAGGGTGGGACAGGGGGATTACGGGGGCCAACGTCCTGACTTTC.

The CDR3 loop is CASSRSGSSYNEQFF. CDR3 bases: TGTGCCAGCAGCAGGAGCGGGAGCTCCTACAATGAGCAGTTCTTC. J is TRBJ2-1 and V is TRBV5-5; 8 nucleotides match TRBD2. The CDR3 is 15 residues long. Unmatched junction bases numbered 3, after V lost 4 bases and J lost 0 bases. Germline CDR1 SGHKS, CDR2 YYEKEE (reference sequence).

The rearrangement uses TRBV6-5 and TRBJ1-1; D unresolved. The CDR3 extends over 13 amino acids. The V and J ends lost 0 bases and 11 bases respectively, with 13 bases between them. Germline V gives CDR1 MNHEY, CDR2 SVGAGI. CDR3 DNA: TGTGCCAGCAGTTACTCCATGGTCGGAGGCGCTTTCTTT. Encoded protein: CASSYSMVGGAFF.

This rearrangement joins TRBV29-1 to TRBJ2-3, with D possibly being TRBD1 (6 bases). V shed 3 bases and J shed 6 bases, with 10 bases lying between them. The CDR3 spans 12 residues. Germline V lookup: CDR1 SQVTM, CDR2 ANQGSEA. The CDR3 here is CSVDTGTDTQYF. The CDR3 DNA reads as TGCAGCGTTGATACAGGGACGGATACGCAGTATTTT.

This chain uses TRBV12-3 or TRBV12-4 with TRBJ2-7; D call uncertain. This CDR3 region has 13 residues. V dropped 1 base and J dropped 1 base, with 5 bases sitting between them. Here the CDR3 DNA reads TGTGCCAGCAGTTTAGACATATCCTACGAGCAGTACTTC. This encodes CASSLDISYEQYF.

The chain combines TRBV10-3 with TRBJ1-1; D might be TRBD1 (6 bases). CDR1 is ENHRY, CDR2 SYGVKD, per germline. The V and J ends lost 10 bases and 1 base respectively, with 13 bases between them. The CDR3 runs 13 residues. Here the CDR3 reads CANQQGENTEAFF. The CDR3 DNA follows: TGTGCCAACCAACAGGGCGAGAACACTGAAGCTTTCTTT.

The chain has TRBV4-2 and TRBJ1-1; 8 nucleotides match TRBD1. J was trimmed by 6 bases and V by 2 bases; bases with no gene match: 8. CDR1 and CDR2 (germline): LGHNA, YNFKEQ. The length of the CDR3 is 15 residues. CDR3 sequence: CASSQPQGDSAEAFF. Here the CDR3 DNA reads TGTGCCAGCAGCCAACCACAGGGGGATAGCGCTGAAGCTTTCTTT.

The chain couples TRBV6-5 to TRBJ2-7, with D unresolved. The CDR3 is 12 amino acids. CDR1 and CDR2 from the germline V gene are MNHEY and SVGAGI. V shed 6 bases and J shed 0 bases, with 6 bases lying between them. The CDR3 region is CASRVSSYEQYF. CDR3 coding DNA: TGTGCCAGCAGGGTTAGCTCCTACGAGCAGTACTTC.

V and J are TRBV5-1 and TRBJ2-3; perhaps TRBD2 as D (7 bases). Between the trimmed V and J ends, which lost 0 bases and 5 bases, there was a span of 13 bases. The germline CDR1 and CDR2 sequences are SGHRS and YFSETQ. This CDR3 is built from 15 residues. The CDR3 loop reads CASSLAHREGDTQYF. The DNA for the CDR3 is TGCGCCAGCAGCTTGGCCCACAGGGAGGGAGATACGCAGTATTTT.

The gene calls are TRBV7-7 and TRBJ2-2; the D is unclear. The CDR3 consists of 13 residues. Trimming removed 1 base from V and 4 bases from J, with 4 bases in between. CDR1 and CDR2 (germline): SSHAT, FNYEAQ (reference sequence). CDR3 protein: CASSLGATGELFF. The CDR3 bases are TGTGCCAGCAGCTTAGGGGCCACCGGGGAGCTGTTTTTT.

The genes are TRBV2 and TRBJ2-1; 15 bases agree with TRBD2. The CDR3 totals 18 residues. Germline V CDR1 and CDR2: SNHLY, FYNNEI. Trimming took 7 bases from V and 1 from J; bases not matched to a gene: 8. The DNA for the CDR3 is TGTGCCAGCAACGGACTAGCGGGAGGGCCGGGGTCCTACAATGAGCAGTTCTTC. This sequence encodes CASNGLAGGPGSYNEQFF. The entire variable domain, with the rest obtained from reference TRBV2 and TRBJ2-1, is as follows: EPEVTQTPSHQVTQMGQEVILRCVPISNHLYFYWYRQILGQKVEFLVSFYNNEISEKSEIFDDQFSVERPDGSNFTLKIRSTKLEDSAMYFCASNGLAGGPGSYNEQFFGPGTRLTVL.

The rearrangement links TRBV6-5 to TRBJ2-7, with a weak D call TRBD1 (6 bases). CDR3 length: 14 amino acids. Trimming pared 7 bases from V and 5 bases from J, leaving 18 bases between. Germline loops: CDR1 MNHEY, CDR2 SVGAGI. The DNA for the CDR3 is TGTGCCAGCAAGGAAGGGACATATAGGGACGAGCAGTACTTC. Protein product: CASKEGTYRDEQYF.

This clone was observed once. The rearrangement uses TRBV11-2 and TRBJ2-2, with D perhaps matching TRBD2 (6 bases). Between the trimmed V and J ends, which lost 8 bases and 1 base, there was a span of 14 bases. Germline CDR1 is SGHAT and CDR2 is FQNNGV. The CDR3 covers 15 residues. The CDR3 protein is CASRIAAMNTGELFF. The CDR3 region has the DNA TGTGCCAGCCGGATAGCGGCGATGAACACCGGGGAGCTGTTTTTT.

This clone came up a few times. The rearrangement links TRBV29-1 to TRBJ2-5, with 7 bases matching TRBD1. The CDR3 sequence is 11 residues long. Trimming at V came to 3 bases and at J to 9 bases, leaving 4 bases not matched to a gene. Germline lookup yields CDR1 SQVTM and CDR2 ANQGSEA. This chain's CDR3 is CSVETGYPQYF. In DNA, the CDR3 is TGCAGCGTTGAGACAGGGTACCCCCAGTACTTC.

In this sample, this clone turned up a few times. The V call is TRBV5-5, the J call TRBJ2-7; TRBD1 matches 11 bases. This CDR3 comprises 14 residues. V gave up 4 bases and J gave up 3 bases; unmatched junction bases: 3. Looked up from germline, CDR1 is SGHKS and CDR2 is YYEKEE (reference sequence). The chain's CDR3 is CASSADRGRYEQYF. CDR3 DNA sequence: TGTGCCAGCAGCGCGGACAGGGGGCGCTACGAGCAGTACTTC.

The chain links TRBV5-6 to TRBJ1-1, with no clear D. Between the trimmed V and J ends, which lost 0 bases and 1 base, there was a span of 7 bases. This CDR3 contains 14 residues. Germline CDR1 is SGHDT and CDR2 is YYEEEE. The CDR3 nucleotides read TGTGCCAGCAGCTTGGCACCGAGGAACACTGAAGCTTTCTTT. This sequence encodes CASSLAPRNTEAFF.